A selection of T cell receptor beta chains follows, all from one sample in a study of cytomegalovirus exposure and HLA in healthy donors. Assay used: immunoSEQ multiplex PCR; TCRdb lists only in-frame clones, some missing. The sample lists tens of thousands of clones; approximately 82% were seen once. The specimen was PBMCs. These receptors all stem from a young woman in good health and CMV-seronegative. CDR3s include the opening cysteine and the closing phenylalanine or tryptophan. The D gene is left open where the match is weak. Clone size is stated in some rows and not others, as once, few, many or a class when expanded.

TRBD2	TRBV7-9	.	TRBJ2-7	TGTTCCAGCAGCTTAGTCACGGGACTAACACCGTACGAGCAGTACTTC	CSSSLVTGLTPYEQYF
.	TRBV23-1	.	TRBJ1-2	TGCGCCAGCAGTGGCCTCCTCGGGGGGAGAGATGATGGCTACACCTTC	CASSGLLGGRDDGYTF
.	TRBV5-1	.	TRBJ2-3	TGCGCCAGCAGCTCTAACAGCTGGGATACGCAGTATTTT	CASSSNSWDTQYF
TRBD1	TRBV5-8	.	TRBJ2-7	TGTGCCAGCAGCTTCGACAGGGTCGAGCAGTACTTC	CASSFDRVEQYF
.	TRBV15	.	TRBJ2-2	TGTGCCACCAGCAGAGCTAGCGCAGCCACCGGGGAGCTGTTTTTT	CATSRASAATGELFF
TRBD1	TRBV6-1	.	TRBJ2-7	TGTGCCAGCAGTGAATTCGGACAGGTTTTTGGCCTATACGAGCAGTACTTC	CASSEFGQVFGLYEQYF
.	TRBV11-2	.	TRBJ2-7	TGTGCCAGCAGCTTAGATCGGAGCGGCGAGCAGTACTTC	CASSLDRSGEQYF
TRBD1	TRBV7-2	few	TRBJ1-4	TGTGCCAGCAGCTCCCGGACAGGGTATGAAAAACTGTTTTTT	CASSSRTGYEKLFF
.	TRBV7-9	.	TRBJ1-2	TGTGCCAGCAGCTCACTAGGGGGGGACGCTTGGGGCCTCACCTTC	CASSSLGGDAWGLTF
TRBD2	TRBV6-1	.	TRBJ2-3	TGTGCCAGCAGTGATTTGGGACTAGCGTCTGATACGCAGTATTTT	CASSDLGLASDTQYF
.	TRBV4-3	.	TRBJ1-3	TGCGCCAGCAGCCAAGAGGAGGACGCTTCGTTCTCTGGAAACACCATATATTTT	CASSQEEDASFSGNTIYF
.	TRBV27	.	TRBJ2-7	TGTGCCAGCGGCTTGGCGGGCGATCGTTACGAGCAGTACTTC	CASGLAGDRYEQYF
.	TRBV10-3	.	TRBJ2-5	TGTGCCATCAGTGAGTCTCCGCAGGGTGAGACCCAGTACTTC	CAISESPQGETQYF
.	TRBV16	.	TRBJ1-4	TGTGCCAGCAGCCAATCGCTTGTAGCGGGGGTTAGCGAAAAACTGTTTTTT	CASSQSLVAGVSEKLFF
TRBD1	TRBV11-2	.	TRBJ2-7	TGTGCCAGCAGCTTAGGCAGCGCAGGGGGTTCCTACGAGCAGTACTTC	CASSLGSAGGSYEQYF
.	TRBV4-1	.	TRBJ1-5	TGCGCCAGCAGCCAAACTACAGGGAACAATCAGCCCCAGCATTTT	CASSQTTGNNQPQHF
TRBD2	TRBV7-9	.	TRBJ2-2	TGTGCCAGCAGCCCCACACCGGCCGTTTCTAGCGGGAAGCTGTTTTTT	CASSPTPAVSSGKLFF
.	TRBV13	.	TRBJ1-2	TGTGCCAGCAGCTTAGTATCCGGGGACTATGGCTACCCCTTC	CASSLVSGDYGYPF
.	TRBV19	.	TRBJ1-5	TGTGCCGGTAGTATTATAGAGGGAACGAGCCAGCCCCAGCATTTT	CAGSIIEGTSQPQHF
TRBD1	TRBV15	.	TRBJ1-2	TGTGCCACCAGCACAAAAGACCCAGGGGGCTATGGCTACACCTTC	CATSTKDPGGYGYTF
.	TRBV4-1	.	TRBJ1-5	TGCGCCAGCAGCCAAGAGGGAGGGGCCAGCAATCAGCCCCAGCATTTT	CASSQEGGASNQPQHF
.	TRBV28	.	TRBJ2-5	TGTGCCTCTCAATTTGAGGCGGAGACCCAGTACTTC	CASQFEAETQYF
TRBD2	TRBV7-2	once	TRBJ2-2	TGTGCCAGCAGCGCACTAGCGGGGGGCACCGGGGAGCTGTTTTTT	CASSALAGGTGELFF
.	TRBV7-9	once	TRBJ1-5	TGTGCCAGCAGCTTAGGGGTCCGGAGGGGCAGCCGCAATCAGCCCCAGAATTTT	CASSLGVRRGSRNQPQNF
.	TRBV19	.	TRBJ1-4	TGTGCCAGTAGCTTTCCGGAGAAGGATCATGAAAAACTGTTTTTT	CASSFPEKDHEKLFF
TRBD2	TRBV4-2	once	TRBJ2-3	TGTGCCAGCAGCCAAGAAACGGGAGGAGGAGCAGATACGCAGTATTTT	CASSQETGGGADTQYF
TRBD2	TRBV2	once	TRBJ2-2	TGTGCCAGCAACCGCGGGGGGATGGTCGGGGAGCTGTTTTTT	CASNRGGMVGELFF
TRBD2	TRBV5-4	few	TRBJ2-1	TGTGCCAGCGCCGATGGGACTAGCGAGCAGTTCTTC	CASADGTSEQFF
.	TRBV7-2	.	TRBJ2-2	TGTGCCAGCAGCTCGGGACTCGTCGGGGAGCTGTTTTTT	CASSSGLVGELFF
.	TRBV30	.	TRBJ1-1	TGTGCCTGCCACCCGGGGGGCACTGAAGCTTTCTTT	CACHPGGTEAFF
.	TRBV18	.	TRBJ2-5	TGTGCCAGCTCAAACGGAGAACAAGAGACCCAGTACTTC	CASSNGEQETQYF
.	TRBV28	.	TRBJ2-7	TGTGCCAGCAGCCCAGGCAGGGTACCCTACGAGCAGTACTTC	CASSPGRVPYEQYF
TRBD2	TRBV6-1	.	TRBJ2-7	TGTGCCAGCAGATATAACCTAGCGGGAAACTACGAGCAGTACTTC	CASRYNLAGNYEQYF
TRBD1	TRBV15	.	TRBJ2-3	TGTGCCACCAGCAGAGCGACAGGGGACAATGCAGATACGCAGTATTTT	CATSRATGDNADTQYF
TRBD1	TRBV4-1	.	TRBJ1-4	TGCGCCAGCAGCTCTGACAGGGGGGACGAAAAACTGTTTTTT	CASSSDRGDEKLFF
TRBD2	TRBV6-5	.	TRBJ2-3	TGTGCCAGCAGAACCGGGACTAGCGGCACAGATACGCAGTATTTT	CASRTGTSGTDTQYF
TRBD1	TRBV7-2	.	TRBJ1-2	TGTGCCAGCACCCCGACAGGGGCCGTATCCTATGGCTACACCTTC	CASTPTGAVSYGYTF
.	TRBV11-2	few	TRBJ1-6	TGTGCCAGCAGCTTAGGGCCAGGCAATAATTCACCCCTCCACTTT	CASSLGPGNNSPLHF
.	TRBV13	.	TRBJ1-1	TGTGCCAGCAGCCCCTCTGCGGGGGGCGGCAACACTGAAGCTTTCTTT	CASSPSAGGGNTEAFF
.	TRBV7-2	.	TRBJ1-4	TGTGCCAGCAGCTTATTTCAGGGCTCTGAAAAACTGTTTTTT	CASSLFQGSEKLFF
TRBD2	TRBV6-4	.	TRBJ2-3	TGTGCCAGCAGTGACTCCGCTAGCGGGAGCACAGATACGCAGTATTTT	CASSDSASGSTDTQYF
.	TRBV7-3	.	TRBJ2-1	TGTGCCAGCAGCCCCGATGTAGGGGCCTACAATGAGCAGTTCTTC	CASSPDVGAYNEQFF
TRBD2	TRBV19	.	TRBJ2-3	TGTGCCAGTAGTTCCCAGGGACTACGAAACACAGATACGCAGTATTTT	CASSSQGLRNTDTQYF
.	TRBV7-6	.	TRBJ2-1	TGTGCCAGCAGCTTAGCGCTTGCGTTTGGGCAGTTCTTC	CASSLALAFGQFF
.	TRBV7-2	.	TRBJ2-7	TGTGCCAGCAGCTTAGCGGGGGGGCAGGAGCAGTACTTC	CASSLAGGQEQYF
TRBD1	TRBV7-2	once	TRBJ2-5	TGTGCCAGCAGCGAGCCGGGACAGGGGCCCCCGGGGTGGAGCCAGTACTTC	CASSEPGQGPPGWSQYF
.	TRBV6-5	.	TRBJ2-3	TGTGCCAGCAGTTACATGGGGGAGGCGCAGTATTTT	CASSYMGEAQYF
TRBD1	TRBV6-1	.	TRBJ2-3	TGTGCCAGCAGAGAAGGGACAGGGGGCGCAGATACGCAGTATTTT	CASREGTGGADTQYF
TRBD1	TRBV18	.	TRBJ1-5	TGTGCCAGCTCACCAGCCGGACAGGGCAATCAGCCCCAGCATTTT	CASSPAGQGNQPQHF
TRBD2	TRBV9	once	TRBJ2-7	TGTGCCAGCAGCGTGGGACAGGGGGGGACTAGCGGGATGGGTGAGCAGTACTTC	CASSVGQGGTSGMGEQYF
TRBD1	TRBV27	.	TRBJ2-3	TGTGCCAGCAGTCCACCCGACAGGGGGTTTTTTGTTGATACGCAGTATTTT	CASSPPDRGFFVDTQYF
TRBD2	TRBV5-1	.	TRBJ2-7	TGCGCCAGCAGTTCGGGACTAGCGATGGAGCAGTACTTC	CASSSGLAMEQYF
TRBD1	TRBV27	.	TRBJ2-6	TGTGCCAGCAGTCCGCCGGGACAGGCTGGGGCCAACGTCCTGACTTTC	CASSPPGQAGANVLTF
.	TRBV12-5	.	TRBJ2-2	TGTGCTAGTGGTTTGGTACTAACCCAGAACACCGGGGAGCTGTTTTTT	CASGLVLTQNTGELFF
.	TRBV4-3	few	TRBJ1-1	TGCGCCAGCAGCCAAGGAACAGAAAACACTGAAGCTTTCTTT	CASSQGTENTEAFF
TRBD1	TRBV7-9	.	TRBJ1-2	TGTGCCAGCAGCTTACTCGGACAGGGAACCTATGGCTACCCCTTC	CASSLLGQGTYGYPF
.	TRBV7-9	.	TRBJ1-6	TGTGCCAGCAGCTTAGTTCTACTGGGGGGAAGGGGCATAATTTCACCCCTCAACTTT	CASSLVLLGGRGIISPLNF
.	TRBV19	.	TRBJ2-1	TGTGCCAGTAGTATGTTGCGATATAGCGGGACAGCGTCCTACAATGAGCAGTTCTTC	CASSMLRYSGTASYNEQFF
.	TRBV21-1	.	TRBJ1-1	TGTGCCAGCAGCAAAGTGCGGACAAAAGCCACTGAAGCTTTCTTT	CASSKVRTKATEAFF